This TCR beta chain derives from a study of vaccination and CD4 T cells after COVID-19. Turning to the study itself: The makeup of the convalescents was six males and four females, two of them Hispanic. Each of the control cultures got a CEFX pool, an HIV-1 Nef pool, or no peptide.

Overall study findings and caveats: Post-vaccination, and not before, a median roughly 86% of reactive clones appeared in convalescent patients. Only relatively few convalescent patients were studied, and early post-infection timepoints were not analyzed.

As to treatment: approximately 10-day PBMC culture with coronavirus spike peptide pools or control peptides (ViraFEST assay). This clonotype was found a few times. As yet, its antigen is unknown. Sequencing of DNA taken from cultured CD4+ T cells relied on the Oncomine TCR Beta short-read assay. In TCRdb, the PCR reads were re-called with MiXCR into one record per CDR3 protein. The sample consists of around 10,000 distinct CDR3 sequences, roughly a fifth of them appearing once. The CDR3 consists of 13 residues. Germline V gives CDR1 LNHDA, CDR2 SQIVND (reference sequence). V lost 7 bases and J lost 6, with 13 bases in between.

This material consisted of CD4+ T cells from blood, cultured in vitro, taken after SARS-CoV-2 vaccination. This receptor was taken from a human donor who had recovered from COVID-19. J is TRBJ1-5 and V is TRBV19; the D is unclear. The CDR3 is CASNDLAGQPQHF. The CDR3, as DNA: TGTGCCAGTAACGACCTCGCGGGTCAGCCCCAGCATTTT. The entire variable domain, with the rest obtained from reference TRBV19 and TRBJ1-5, is as follows: DGGITQSPKYLFRKEGQNVTLSCEQNLNHDAMYWYRQDPGQGLRLIYYSQIVNDFQKGDIAEGYSVSREKKESFPLTVTSAQKNPTAFYLCASNDLAGQPQHFGDGTRLSIL.